This T cell receptor beta chain is from a study of T cell repertoires in aging, cancer and after chemotherapy. Study summary: Pre- and post-chemotherapy samples were paired from glioblastoma patients treated with temozolomide-based therapy.

The template was genomic DNA from peripheral blood, not RNA. V shed 3 bases and J 7 bases; nucleotides not matched to a gene: 15. The CDR3 is 17 amino acids. Germline V gene data show CDR1 as SQVTM and CDR2 as ANQGSEA. By sample fraction, this clonotype is medium-sized. The antigen remains unidentified. Study outcomes and limitations: The repertoire data cannot show anything about immunological memory following chemotherapy. Healthy donors lost TCR diversity with age mainly through richness, cancer patients through richness and evenness.

Multiplex touch-down PCR with TRB-A/B primers amplified rearranged V-D-J TRB sequences. TCRdb re-analysed the multiplex PCR reads in MiXCR, keeping a single row per CDR3 protein. The table lists about 7,900 distinct CDR3 sequences, over 40% of them singletons. The V call is TRBV29-1, the J call TRBJ2-1; 10 positions agree with TRBD2. The sequenced sample consisted of blood. The source of this sequence is a human donor with a solid tumor. The CDR3 sequence is CSVDLGGASGRVNEQFF. CDR3 in DNA: TGCAGCGTTGATCTTGGCGGGGCTAGCGGGAGAGTGAATGAGCAGTTCTTC.